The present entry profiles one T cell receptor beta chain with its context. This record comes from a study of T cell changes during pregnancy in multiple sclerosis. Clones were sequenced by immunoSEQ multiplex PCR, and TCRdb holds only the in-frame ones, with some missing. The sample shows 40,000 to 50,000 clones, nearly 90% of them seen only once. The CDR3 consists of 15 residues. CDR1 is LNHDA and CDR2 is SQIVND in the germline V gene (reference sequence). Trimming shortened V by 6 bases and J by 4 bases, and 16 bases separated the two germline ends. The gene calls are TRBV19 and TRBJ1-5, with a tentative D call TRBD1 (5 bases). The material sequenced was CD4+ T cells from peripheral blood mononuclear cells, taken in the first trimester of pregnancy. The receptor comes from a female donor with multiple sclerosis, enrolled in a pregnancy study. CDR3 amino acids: CASRPRDGGNQPQHF. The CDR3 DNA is TGTGCCAGTAGACCACGGGACGGGGGGAATCAGCCCCAGCATTTT. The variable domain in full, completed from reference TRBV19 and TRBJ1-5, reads DGGITQSPKYLFRKEGQNVTLSCEQNLNHDAMYWYRQDPGQGLRLIYYSQIVNDFQKGDIAEGYSVSREKKESFPLTVTSAQKNPTAFYLCASRPRDGGNQPQHFGDGTRLSIL.